This T cell receptor (beta chain) emerged from a study of early T cells in non-severe SARS-CoV-2 infection (dated by TCRdb to the early 2020s). Broadly, across the study: Because TCR sequencing was done on bulk RNA from unsorted whole blood, the alpha and beta chains could not be paired.

The cysteine opens and the phenylalanine closes a CDR3 of 15 amino acids. The entry retains the CDR3 DNA only, 45 bases that are in frame from base 1. Unmatched junction bases come to 7, with V trimmed by 4 bases and J by 3 bases. CDR1 and CDR2 were assigned from the germline V gene (reference sequence) as DFQATT and SNEGSKA. Set within a cohort of healthcare workers in London, UK, this nested case-control study involved weekly PCR testing of nasopharyngeal swabs along with blood sampling. Between 23 and 31 March 2020, the week of the UK lockdown, healthcare workers were enrolled and then followed up weekly for as long as 16 weeks. Receptors were amplified or captured by 5' RACE. Sequencing was carried out with a NextSeq 500. Unique molecular identifiers were attached to individual cDNA molecules in the TCR library protocol so that sequencing error and PCR bias could be corrected. Sequencing covered both TCR alpha and beta chains, and within each sample the abundances of alpha and beta sequences were tightly co-correlated. The authors processed their data as follows. V gene, J gene and CDR3 annotation of TCR sequences was performed with Decombinator V4. Expanded TCRs were defined as changing significantly between any two time points under a Poisson model with p below 0.0001. TCR abundances were normalised to the total number of TCRs sequenced per sample and expressed as counts per million. MAIT TCRs were defined by TRAV1-2 paired with TRAJ12, TRAJ20 or TRAJ33, and iNKT TCRs by TRAV10 paired with TRAJ18. VDJdb, accessed on 1 November 2021, was searched for TCRs annotated for CMV, EBV and SARS-CoV-2, and TCRs annotated for more than one antigen were excluded. The raw public reads went through TCRdb reprocessing: fastp at Q25, MiXCR clone calling, in-frame beta chains kept. For every CDR3 protein sequence, its rows merge into one entry that carries the most common genes and DNA. The V and J calls, along with clone size, are taken from TCRdb and not from the paper's own processing. This sample lists tens of thousands of distinct CDR3 sequences; about 12% were detected once. The top ten constitute around 4.7% of the sample.

Here is what the overall study found, with its caveats: VDJdb matching was skewed toward anti-spike CD8 responses, so virus-specific expansions were likely underestimated and private and CD4 specificities were missed.

As regards this clonotype: The antigen this receptor binds is unknown. No per-base quality is available; no much larger clone lies one base away.

The sequence is built from TRBV20-1 and TRBJ2-5, with 11 central nucleotides matching TRBD2. This TCR was recovered from an adult who was a healthcare worker with PCR-confirmed SARS-CoV-2 infection or an uninfected control (not recorded which). Sequencing used whole blood. The CDR3: CSATPGTSGKETQYF. The DNA sequence is as follows: TGCAGTGCTACCCCAGGGACTAGCGGAAAAGAGACCCAGTACTTC.